The entry below gives a single TCR beta chain sequence along with its context. The antigen is unknown. Every isolated RNA sample was fully reverse transcribed, so sequencing captured expressed TCRB transcripts. Produced via immunoSEQ multiplex PCR; TCRdb's table is partial and in-frame only. The repertoire holds hundreds of thousands of clones, with 10% to 15% as singletons. V lost 5 bases to trimming and J lost 7 bases, with 20 bases between them. The CDR3 consists of 15 residues. Germline V gene sequence: CDR1 LNHDA, CDR2 SQIVND (reference sequence). This record belongs to a study of beta chain features in type 1 diabetes. Study observations and caveats: Type 1 diabetes patients showed fewer insertions and more deletions at VDJ junctions.

This chain connects TRBV19 to TRBJ1-1; D gene ambiguous. Sequenced input: naive CD4+ T cells from blood. The clonotype originates from a man aged 18 to 29 in good health. The CDR3 sequence: CASSDNSGSGLEAFF. DNA of the CDR3: TGTGCCAGTAGTGATAACAGCGGCAGTGGGCTTGAAGCTTTCTTT.